The next 30 T cell receptor beta chains were all read from a single sample in a study of blood T cell repertoires in COVID-19. Clones were sequenced by immunoSEQ multiplex PCR, and TCRdb holds only the in-frame ones, with some missing. The sample shows fewer than 70,000 clones, 80% to 90% of them seen only once. Sequenced input: peripheral blood. The receptors here all came from a human donor in a cohort sampled during active COVID-19.

The chain carries TRBV4-2 and TRBJ2-2; D gene uncertain. With 8 bases removed from V and 3 bases from J, the gap between germline ends came to 4 bases. Germline CDR1 is LGHNA and CDR2 is YNFKEQ. The CDR3 sequence is 11 residues long. CDR3 DNA: TGTGCCAGCTATGACACCGGGGAGCTGTTTTTT. It translates to CASYDTGELFF.

The V and J genes are TRBV3-1 (or the pseudogene TRBV3-2) and TRBJ2-7; TRBD1 aligns across 7 bases. Germline loops: CDR1 LGHDT, CDR2 YNNKEL (reference sequence). V lost 6 bases and J lost 2; bases outside the gene matches: 7. The CDR3 has 14 residues. The CDR3 reads CASRTRGIPYEQYF. CDR3 nucleotide sequence: TGTGCCAGCAGAACCAGGGGGATACCCTACGAGCAGTACTTC.

This clone was observed at least ten times. The V and J genes are TRBV18 and TRBJ1-1, with a weak D call TRBD1 (6 bases). Germline loops: CDR1 KGHSH, CDR2 LQKENI. V shed 5 bases and J shed 0 bases, with 13 bases lying between them. The CDR3 contains 15 residues. The CDR3 protein is CASSTRTEMNTEAFF. In DNA, the CDR3 is TGTGCCAGCTCAACCCGGACAGAGATGAACACTGAAGCTTTCTTT.

This chain connects TRBV28 to TRBJ1-5; D not resolved. CDR1 is MDHEN and CDR2 is SYDVKM in the germline V gene. Trimming left V 7 bases short and J 4 bases short, with 11 bases between. This CDR3 spans 13 amino acids. The CDR3 here is CASTRVDNQPQHF. CDR3 sequence (DNA): TGTGCCAGCACTCGGGTTGATAATCAGCCCCAGCATTTT.

Written as DNA, the CDR3 is TGCGCCAGCAGCCAAAGAGGGGCGGGAGGGACCGGGGAGCTGTTTTTT. This translates into CASSQRGAGGTGELFF. This sequence joins TRBV4-3 and TRBJ2-2; 9 bases match TRBD2. After removal of 2 bases from V and 5 bases from J, the junction contained 6 bases not matched to a gene. In germline, CDR1 is LGHNA, CDR2 YSLEER. CDR3 length equals 16 residues.

The V gene is TRBV5-1, the J gene TRBJ2-5, with TRBD1 as a possible D gene (6 bases). V was shortened by 0 bases and J by 4 bases, with 13 bases between the two germline ends. The length of the CDR3 is 15 residues. Looked up from germline, CDR1 is SGHRS and CDR2 is YFSETQ. The CDR3 sequence: CASSLAWGQGETQYF. CDR3 sequence (DNA): TGCGCCAGCAGCTTGGCGTGGGGGCAGGGAGAGACCCAGTACTTC.

CDR3 amino acids: CASSQGTIQTGRASPLHF. The CDR3, as DNA: TGTGCCAGCAGCCAGGGTACTATACAGACAGGGCGTGCGTCACCCCTCCACTTT. The J gene is TRBJ1-6, the V gene TRBV3-1 (or the pseudogene TRBV3-2); 7 bases align to TRBD1. Germline V gene lookup returns CDR1 LGHDT and CDR2 YNNKEL (reference sequence). The CDR3 contains 18 residues. J gave up 10 bases and V 3 bases, and 18 bases lay outside the gene matches.

This clone showed up just once. The chain recombines TRBV7-2 with TRBJ2-1; 14 bases line up with TRBD2. This CDR3 comprises 16 residues. Losses at the gene ends were 4 bases for V and 6 bases for J; bases not matched to a gene: 5. Germline CDR1 and CDR2: SGHTA and FQGNSA. CDR3 coding DNA: TGTGCCAGCAGCTACACCGGGACTAGCGGGAGCAATGAGCAGTTCTTC. Amino acid sequence: CASSYTGTSGSNEQFF.

The chain joins TRBV11-2 to TRBJ1-1; maybe TRBD1 (5 bases). Per the germline V gene, CDR1 is SGHAT and CDR2 is FQNNGV. This CDR3 has 13 amino acids. Trimming pared 5 bases from V and 6 bases from J, leaving 13 bases between. The CDR3, as DNA: TGTGCCAGCAGCAAAAGACAGCTCCCTGAAGCTTTCTTT. Amino acid sequence: CASSKRQLPEAFF. The full variable domain, in which reference TRBV11-2 and TRBJ1-1 provide the parts outside the CDR3, is EAGVAQSPRYKIIEKRQSVAFWCNPISGHATLYWYQQILGQGPKLLIQFQNNGVVDDSQLPKDRFSAERLKGVDSTLKIQPAKLEDSAVYLCASSKRQLPEAFFGQGTRLTVV.

The chain employs TRBV28 and TRBJ1-1; perhaps TRBD1 as D (6 bases). Between the trimmed V and J ends, which lost 4 bases and 1 base, there was a span of 13 bases. The CDR3 runs 15 residues. Germline CDR1 and CDR2: MDHEN and SYDVKM. For the CDR3, the DNA is TGTGCCAGCAGTTCTCAGGGGTTACAGAACACTGAAGCTTTCTTT. Its translation is CASSSQGLQNTEAFF. Filled out from reference TRBV28 and TRBJ1-1, the complete variable domain reads DVKVTQSSRYLVKRTGEKVFLECVQDMDHENMFWYRQDPGLGLRLIYFSYDVKMKEKGDIPEGYSVSREKKERFSLILESASTNQTSMYLCASSSQGLQNTEAFFGQGTRLTVV.

The V call is TRBV9, the J call TRBJ2-6; 9 nucleotides match TRBD1. J gave up 3 bases and V 2 bases, and 6 bases lay outside the gene matches. The CDR3 has 17 amino acids. Germline-derived CDR1 and CDR2 are SGDLS and YYNGEE. This CDR3 is CASSVGTGSFGANVLTF. The CDR3 region has the DNA TGTGCCAGCAGCGTCGGGACAGGGTCCTTTGGGGCCAACGTCCTGACTTTC.

This clone was recorded once. The genes are TRBV4-3 and TRBJ2-5; TRBD2 matches 7 bases. The CDR3 is 16 residues long. J was trimmed by 5 bases and V by 0 bases; bases with no gene match: 9. Germline V lookup: CDR1 LGHNA, CDR2 YSLEER. The CDR3 DNA reads as TGCGCCAGCAGCCAAGATCTACTTGGACTAGAGGAGACCCAGTACTTC. Protein: CASSQDLLGLEETQYF.

The rearrangement uses TRBV30 and TRBJ2-5, with D perhaps matching TRBD2 (6 bases). CDR1 and CDR2 from the germline V gene are GTSNPN and SVGIG (reference sequence). V was cut by 0 bases and J by 3 bases, with 14 bases left in between. CDR3 length equals 15 residues. CDR3 in DNA: TGTGCCTGGAGTGTGGGAGAGGGACTTAAAGAGACCCAGTACTTC. Translation: CAWSVGEGLKETQYF.

V and J are TRBV7-2 and TRBJ1-1; maybe TRBD1 (5 bases). The CDR3 sequence is 15 residues long. Trimming stripped 1 base from V and 5 bases from J, with 14 bases between. Germline-derived CDR1 and CDR2 are SGHTA and FQGNSA. The CDR3 DNA reads as TGTGCCAGCAGCTTAGAATGGAGCCGGGGGACTGAAGCTTTCTTT. It codes for CASSLEWSRGTEAFF.

The J gene is TRBJ2-1, the V gene TRBV28; 7 bases are shared with TRBD2. V was clipped by 3 bases and J by 10 bases; unmatched bases: 12. Germline V gene data show CDR1 as MDHEN and CDR2 as SYDVKM. The CDR3 is 15 amino acids. The CDR3 loop reads CASSFPRLAPKEQFF. The CDR3 region has the DNA TGTGCCAGCAGTTTCCCCAGACTAGCTCCAAAGGAGCAGTTCTTC.

The sample holds one count of this clone. This chain uses TRBV3-1 (or the pseudogene TRBV3-2) with TRBJ1-1; 7 bases are a match to TRBD1. The CDR3 has 18 amino acids. CDR1 is LGHDT and CDR2 is YNNKEL in the germline V gene (reference sequence). J lost 4 bases, V lost 4 bases, and 18 bases had no gene match. The CDR3 sequence is CASSLDSGQVFVRTEAFF. Here the CDR3 DNA reads TGTGCCAGCAGCCTTGATAGCGGACAGGTTTTTGTTCGCACTGAAGCTTTCTTT.

The chain links TRBV6-1 to TRBJ1-4; unclear D gene. Germline V gene data show CDR1 as MNHNS and CDR2 as SASEGT. CDR3 length: 18 amino acids. V lost 0 bases and J 0 bases, leaving 14 bases between the germline ends. CDR3 sequence (DNA): TGTGCCAGCAGTGAAGCGCTAAGAGGGAGCGCAACTAATGAAAAACTGTTTTTT. This gives the protein CASSEALRGSATNEKLFF.

Points on this clone: Other DNA sequences in this specimen translate into the identical CDR3. The chain links TRBV19 to TRBJ2-7, with unresolved D. Trimming stripped 1 base from V and 1 base from J, with 5 bases between. This CDR3 is 13 amino acids long. CDR1 is LNHDA and CDR2 is SQIVND in the germline V gene (reference sequence). The chain's CDR3 is CASSIGQSYEQYF. CDR3 in DNA: TGTGCCAGTAGTATAGGTCAGTCCTACGAGCAGTACTTC.

This chain joins TRBV5-1 and TRBJ2-2; no definite D call. The CDR3 has 15 amino acids. The ends were cut back, 0 bases at V and 6 bases at J, with 12 bases in the middle. Germline V gene lookup returns CDR1 SGHRS and CDR2 YFSETQ. DNA of the CDR3: TGCGCCAGCAGCTTGGGATTTCGCTACCCCGGGGAGCTGTTTTTT. Amino acid sequence: CASSLGFRYPGELFF. Supplemented by reference TRBV5-1 and TRBJ2-2, the full variable domain reads KAGVTQTPRYLIKTRGQQVTLSCSPISGHRSVSWYQQTPGQGLQFLFEYFSETQRNKGNFPGRFSGRQFSNSRSEMNVSTLELGDSALYLCASSLGFRYPGELFFGEGSRLTVL.

The CDR3, as DNA: TGTGCCAGCAGTGGCGAGACAGGGATGAAAGGCTACACCTTC. This codes for CASSGETGMKGYTF. This rearrangement joins TRBV2 to TRBJ1-2; 7 nucleotides agree with TRBD1. V lost 4 bases to trimming and J lost 8 bases; unmatched junction nucleotides: 10. The germline CDR1 and CDR2 sequences are SNHLY and FYNNEI. This CDR3 has 14 amino acids.

V gene TRBV6-5 combines with J gene TRBJ2-7; the match to TRBD2 covers 7 bases. V shed 2 bases and J 2 bases; nucleotides not matched to a gene: 6. The germline V gene encodes CDR1 MNHEY and CDR2 SVGAGI. This CDR3 region has 15 residues. Here the CDR3 reads CASSYPSGGTYEQYF. CDR3 nucleotides: TGTGCCAGCAGTTACCCCTCGGGGGGAACCTACGAGCAGTACTTC.

The chain uses TRBV28 and TRBJ2-7, with D possibly TRBD1 on 6 matching bases. With 5 bases removed from V and 5 bases from J, the gap between germline ends came to 13 bases. This CDR3 is built from 13 residues. Germline V gene lookup returns CDR1 MDHEN and CDR2 SYDVKM. The CDR3 loop is CASSKTGSHEQYF. The CDR3 DNA is TGTGCCAGCAGTAAAACAGGGTCCCACGAGCAGTACTTC.

CDR3 bases: TGTGCCAGCAGCTTACTAGCGGGAGGTAATACAGATACGCAGTATTTT. It encodes CASSLLAGGNTDTQYF. The V call is TRBV7-8, the J call TRBJ2-3; 11 nucleotides line up with TRBD2. The trim removed 2 bases at V and 3 bases at J, leaving 4 bases unmatched. CDR3 size: 16 residues. The germline CDR1 and CDR2 sequences are SGHVS and FQNEAQ.

There are a few counts of this clone. The chain carries TRBV7-9 and TRBJ1-6; D is possibly TRBD1 (6 bases). From germline, CDR1 is SEHNR and CDR2 FQNEAQ (reference sequence). V was trimmed by 5 bases and J by 2 bases, leaving 10 bases between them. The CDR3 length is 15 residues. The CDR3, as DNA: TGTGCCAGCAGCACACAGGGTCCCTATAATTCACCCCTCCACTTT. Translation: CASSTQGPYNSPLHF.

This chain joins TRBV6-2 or TRBV6-3 and TRBJ2-1; 8 bases line up with TRBD2. The germline V gene has CDR1 MNHEY and CDR2 SVGEGT. V shed 2 bases and J 5 bases; nucleotides not matched to a gene: 11. The CDR3 is 17 amino acids. CDR3 bases: TGTGCCAGCAGTTACGCCCCCGGTAGCGGGACAAACAATGAGCAGTTCTTC. It yields the protein CASSYAPGSGTNNEQFF.

The chain links TRBV4-1 to TRBJ2-7; D is unclear. Trimming shortened V by 0 bases and J by 2 bases, and 11 bases separated the two germline ends. The CDR3 covers 15 residues. Germline V gene data show CDR1 as MGHRA and CDR2 as YSYEKL. The CDR3 spells CASSQEAHSTYEQYF. CDR3 nucleotides: TGCGCCAGCAGCCAAGAAGCGCACTCAACCTACGAGCAGTACTTC.

The J gene is TRBJ1-3, the V gene TRBV6-5; 10 bases are shared with TRBD1. Germline CDR1 and CDR2: MNHEY and SVGAGI. V trimming: 4 bases; J trimming: 3 bases; junction bases outside the gene matches: 6. The CDR3 runs to 16 residues. CDR3 nucleotides: TGTGCCAGCAGTTCGCGGACAGGGGGAGGTGGAAACACCATATATTTT. Translated, it gives CASSSRTGGGGNTIYF.

J is TRBJ2-3 and V is TRBV4-3; the D gene is possibly TRBD1 (5 bases). There are 17 residues in the CDR3. V gave up 4 bases and J gave up 5 bases, with 22 bases separating them. Germline V CDR1 and CDR2: LGHNA, YSLEER. The CDR3, as DNA: TGCGCCAGCAGCCTACTTGTGGGGCAATTGGGCGGAGATACGCAGTATTTT. Protein sequence: CASSLLVGQLGGDTQYF.

This chain links TRBV27 with TRBJ2-2, with TRBD2 identical over 10 bases. This CDR3 spans 15 amino acids. J was trimmed by 4 bases and V by 8 bases; bases with no gene match: 7. Germline V CDR1 and CDR2: MNHEY, SMNVEV (reference sequence). CDR3 sequence: CASRSSGRSTGELFF. DNA of the CDR3: TGTGCCAGCCGCTCTAGCGGGAGAAGCACCGGGGAGCTGTTTTTT.

This clone came up once. The chain carries TRBV14 and TRBJ2-1, with 9 bases that match TRBD2. V was pared by 1 base and J by 0 bases, with 10 bases of the junction left unmatched. Looked up from germline, CDR1 is SGHDN and CDR2 is FVKESK. The CDR3 runs to 19 residues. CDR3 bases: TGTGCCAGCAGCCAAGGCGCTAGCGGGGAGCCGTTCTCCTACAATGAGCAGTTCTTC. Amino acid sequence: CASSQGASGEPFSYNEQFF.